This T cell receptor beta chain derives from a study of beta chain features in type 1 diabetes (dated by TCRdb to the late 2010s). General notes on the study: Mean age, gender distribution, total cell number and subset yield were not different between patients and healthy donors. A total of 107,917,701 sorted cells were examined across all samples, and a strong correlation was observed between cell number per subset and RNA yield. The study compared TCRB repertoires of sorted circulating CD4+ T cell subsets between recently diagnosed type 1 diabetes patients and matched healthy donors. Whereas all 30 or so donors provided naive and central memory subsets, regulatory and stem cell-like memory subsets were isolated from just 8 patients and about 8 healthy donors.

All of the isolated RNA was reverse transcribed with the High Capacity cDNA Reverse Transcription Kit, so expressed TCRB transcripts were sequenced. Naive, central memory and regulatory T cell samples underwent deep immunoSEQ sequencing, averaging roughly 3.3 million total reads per sample. After sorted cells were lysed in RLT buffer, RNA was extracted with DNase-treated RNeasy Micro or Mini kits, with the choice depending on cell number. To prevent cross-contamination, every cell subset was processed on its own, while patient and healthy donor samples were processed together. TCRB sequences were amplified from cDNA with the immunoSEQ multiplex PCR, producing 87-bp fragments spanning the CDR3 region. The amplicons were sequenced using the Illumina HiSeq platform. Processing in the source paper ran as follows. PCR bias was corrected computationally using synthetic template baselines, and reads within Hamming distance 2 were collapsed, with unmergeable singletons discarded. By aligning reads against IMGT, V, D and J genes, CDR3 length, and insertions or deletions at six rearrangement sites were assigned. Within each subset, clonotype counts were normalized to sorted cell number, after which true diversity and Gini coefficients were computed with the tcR R package. Repertoire sharing was quantified using the overlap coefficient calculated on TCRB nucleotide sequences. Out-of-frame TCRB sequences from naive cells were analyzed to stand in for the pre-selection repertoire. Not all clones reach the TCRdb copy of this immuneACCESS table, which keeps in-frame sequences only. Checked studies attribute under half of the gap to unresolved V genes and leave the rest unexplained. For V, J and clone size, that table is used; D and trimming come from the DNA. Across this sample there are around 240,000 clones, with over 65% seen only once. The top ten clonotypes cover 0.053% of the sample.

Each donor gave one peripheral blood draw, roughly 0.11 L on average, collected into heparinised tubes. Using a panel that included CD45RO, CCR7, CD25, CD127, CD95 and CD27, naive, central memory, regulatory and stem cell-like memory CD4+ T cells were sorted on a BD FACSAria II. Every sorted population had a purity above 95%. Right away, PBMCs were isolated by Lymphoprep density gradient centrifugation and were stained directly, with no culture step. So that batch effects would be minimized, each experiment stained and sorted samples in pairs, pairing one healthy donor with one patient. Only a few counts were recorded for this clone. It has no known antigen specificity. No per-base quality is available; no much larger clone lies one base away. Reading the germline V gene (reference sequence) gives CDR1 GTSNPN and CDR2 SVGIG. V is cut back by 3 bases and J by 10 bases, with 9 bases in the junction unmatched. CDR3 length: 14 amino acids, cysteine to phenylalanine. The kept DNA is CDR3 alone, 42 bases in frame from the first base.

Study-wide conclusions, independent of this receptor: Shorter templates might be favored by PCR, yet because patient and control samples were amplified and corrected together, any such skew would affect both groups equally. Because small numbers of individuals were included in the HLA sub-analyses, any influence of HLA type on TCRB rearrangement was left unresolved. Naive, central memory and regulatory TCRB repertoires appeared more similar among patients than among healthy donors. Because cDNA was sequenced instead of genomic DNA, highly expressing activated cells could be over-represented, though the groups showed no difference in activation or CD3 levels. Patients with type 1 diabetes made fewer insertions and deleted more nucleotides at VDJ recombination sites, implying thymic rearrangement abnormalities. Type 1 diabetes patients showed a moderate but significant shortening of TCRB CDR3 length in all four CD4+ subsets.

The V and J genes are TRBV30 and TRBJ1-6, and TRBD1 aligns with 7 junction nucleotides. Sequenced input: naive CD4+ T cells from blood. Reading the label with the study, this specimen's cell subset or site is: true naive CD4+ T cells. This receptor was obtained from a man younger than 40 in good health. Read as DNA, the sequence is TGTGCCTGGAGCAGGACAGGTTCCATGTCACCCCTCCACTTT. The resulting protein is CAWSRTGSMSPLHF.